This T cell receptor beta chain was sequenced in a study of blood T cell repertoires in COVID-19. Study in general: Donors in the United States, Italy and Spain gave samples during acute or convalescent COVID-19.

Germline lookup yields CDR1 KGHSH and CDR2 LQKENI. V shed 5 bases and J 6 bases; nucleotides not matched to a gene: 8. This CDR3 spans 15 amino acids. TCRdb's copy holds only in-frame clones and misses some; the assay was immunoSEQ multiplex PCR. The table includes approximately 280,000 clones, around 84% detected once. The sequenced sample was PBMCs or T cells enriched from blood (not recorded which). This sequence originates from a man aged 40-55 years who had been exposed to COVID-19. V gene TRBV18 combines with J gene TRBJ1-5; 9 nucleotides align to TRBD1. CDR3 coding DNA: TGTGCCAGCTCATCCACAGGGGGCTGGAGTCAGCCCCAGCATTTT. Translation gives CASSSTGGWSQPQHF.